The 20 T cell receptor beta chains below come from one sample, sequenced in a study of Graves' ophthalmopathy and Graves' hyperthyroidism. Using RNA transcripts, the TCR beta CDR3 regions were amplified. RT-PCR was first run with HTBI primers, then multiplex PCR in a second round. TCRdb re-called the multiplex PCR reads through MiXCR, storing one row per CDR3 protein. The sample includes 680,000 or so distinct CDR3 sequences, about a fifth of them seen just once. Sequencing was carried out using peripheral blood. The origin of the receptors is a woman between 18 and 29 years old with stable Graves' hyperthyroidism. Some clones in this sample may be carry-over from other donors' samples.

This chain links TRBV6-1 with TRBJ1-1; the match to TRBD1 covers 7 bases. V shed 7 bases, J shed 7 bases, and the junction held 9 bases outside the gene matches. Germline CDR1 reads MNHNS; CDR2 reads SASEGT. This CDR3 has 13 amino acids. The CDR3 loop reads CASMVTGSIEAFF. DNA for the CDR3: TGTGCCAGCATGGTGACAGGGTCTATTGAAGCTTTCTTT.

The table lists this clonotype with many counts. The rearrangement uses TRBV15 and TRBJ1-2; possibly TRBD1 for D (5 bases). The CDR3 is 15 amino acids. Per germline, CDR1 LNHNV and CDR2 YYDKDF (reference sequence). V lost 0 bases and J lost 8, with 16 bases in between. CDR3 DNA: TGTGCCACCAGCAGAGATGAACGACAGTGGGACGGCTACACCTTC. The encoded protein is CATSRDERQWDGYTF. Filled out from reference TRBV15 and TRBJ1-2, the complete variable domain reads DAMVIQNPRYQVTQFGKPVTLSCSQTLNHNVMYWYQQKSSQAPKLLFHYYDKDFNNEADTPDNFQSRRPNTSFCFLDIRSPGLGDTAMYLCATSRDERQWDGYTFGSGTRLTVV.

The V call is TRBV6-1, the J call TRBJ1-2; TRBD1 is a possible D gene (5 bases). The CDR3 is 14 residues long. Germline CDR1 and CDR2: MNHNS and SASEGT. Trimming removed 8 bases at V and 5 bases at J, with 18 bases between. In nucleotides, the CDR3 is TGTGCCAGCGGCATGACGCCCCAGGGTTATGGCTACACCTTC. It yields the protein CASGMTPQGYGYTF.

This clonotype was detected a few times. The chain is built from TRBV11-2 and TRBJ1-1; D may be TRBD1 (5 bases). CDR3 length equals 17 residues. V was cut by 0 bases and J by 0 bases, with 14 bases left in between. The germline gives CDR1 SGHAT, CDR2 FQNNGV. The DNA of the CDR3 is TGTGCCAGCAGCTTAGATCCCGGGGACCCCATGAACACTGAAGCTTTCTTT. The encoded protein is CASSLDPGDPMNTEAFF.

The J gene is TRBJ2-2, the V gene TRBV27, with 9 bases aligning to TRBD1. Germline assignment: CDR1 MNHEY and CDR2 SMNVEV (reference sequence). This CDR3 comprises 19 residues. V shed 1 base and J 2 bases; nucleotides not matched to a gene: 11. The CDR3 DNA is TGTGCCAGCAGTTTATTGGGGACAGGGCGGGAACAAAACACCGGGGAGCTGTTTTTT. Translating gives CASSLLGTGREQNTGELFF.

This sequence joins TRBV11-2 and TRBJ2-7, with D perhaps matching TRBD1 or TRBD2 (6 bases each). Germline V gene sequence: CDR1 SGHAT, CDR2 FQNNGV. The CDR3 loop spans 16 amino acids. The V end lost 2 bases, the J end lost 4 bases, and 18 bases lay between the germline ends. The CDR3 here is CASSLSRGRVRYEQYF. CDR3 DNA sequence: TGTGCCAGCAGCTTATCACGGGGGCGCGTTAGGTACGAGCAGTACTTC. Combining the CDR3 with reference TRBV11-2 and TRBJ2-7 gives the whole variable domain EAGVAQSPRYKIIEKRQSVAFWCNPISGHATLYWYQQILGQGPKLLIQFQNNGVVDDSQLPKDRFSAERLKGVDSTLKIQPAKLEDSAVYLCASSLSRGRVRYEQYFGPGTRLTVT.

This clonotype was counted many times. For the CDR3, the DNA is TGTGCCAGCAGTTACTTATCCGGGACAAACACAGATACGCAGTATTTT. Residues: CASSYLSGTNTDTQYF. This chain connects TRBV6-5 to TRBJ2-3; TRBD1 is a possible D gene (6 bases). Trimming cost V 1 base and J 2 bases, with 13 bases left between them. CDR1 and CDR2 (germline): MNHEY, SVGAGI. There are 16 residues in the CDR3.

This rearrangement joins TRBV6-5 to TRBJ2-7, with TRBD1 matching over 7 bases. Germline V gives CDR1 MNHEY, CDR2 SVGAGI. This CDR3 spans 15 amino acids. The junction had 7 bases not matched to a gene; V was cut back by 2 bases and J by 3 bases. The CDR3 DNA is TGTGCCAGCAGTTACCGGGACAGAGCCTTCTACGAGCAGTACTTC. Its protein product is CASSYRDRAFYEQYF.

The chain carries TRBV19 and TRBJ1-6, with unresolved D. V shed 7 bases and J shed 10 bases, with 20 bases lying between them. In germline, CDR1 is LNHDA, CDR2 SQIVND (reference sequence). The CDR3 loop spans 15 amino acids. This CDR3 reads CASNTGPHNGSPLHF. DNA for the CDR3: TGTGCCAGTAATACCGGGCCCCATAATGGATCACCCCTCCACTTT.

There are many counts of this clonotype. The chain employs TRBV19 and TRBJ1-1; D is unresolved. V shed 3 bases and J shed 7 bases, with 9 bases lying between them. The V gene's germline CDR1 is LNHDA and CDR2 SQIVND (reference sequence). CDR3 size: 12 residues. In DNA, the CDR3 is TGTGCCAGTAGTATTGGGCACCTTGAAGCTTTCTTT. Protein: CASSIGHLEAFF.

The chain carries TRBV24-1 and TRBJ1-1; a weak D match, TRBD1 (6 bases). V was trimmed by 4 bases and J by 8 bases, leaving 13 bases between them. Germline CDR1 is KGHDR and CDR2 is SFDVKD. The CDR3 is 13 amino acids. In nucleotides, the CDR3 is TGTGCCACCAGTGAGAGCGGGACAAGAGAAGCTTTCTTT. It codes for CATSESGTREAFF.

The chain links TRBV27 to TRBJ2-7; maybe TRBD2 (5 bases). CDR3 length: 17 amino acids. From germline, CDR1 is MNHEY and CDR2 SMNVEV (reference sequence). V gave up 5 bases and J gave up 2 bases, with 22 bases separating them. CDR3: CASSPRMGESSPYEQYF. CDR3 nucleotides: TGTGCCAGCAGTCCTCGAATGGGAGAATCTTCCCCCTACGAGCAGTACTTC.

The chain employs TRBV4-1 and TRBJ2-5; 8 positions agree with TRBD2. V lost 0 bases to trimming and J lost 1 base; unmatched junction nucleotides: 4. The CDR3 totals 16 residues. Germline CDR1 is MGHRA and CDR2 is YSYEKL. DNA of the CDR3: TGCGCCAGCAGCCAAGAGGTGGCGGGAGGCCAAGAGACCCAGTACTTC. Translated: CASSQEVAGGQETQYF.

This clonotype was counted only a few times. As DNA, the CDR3 is TGCAGTGCTAGAGATGGGGATAAGGGACTAGCGGATGGGGAGACCCAGTACTTC. Its translation: CSARDGDKGLADGETQYF. The rearrangement joins TRBV20-1 to TRBJ2-5; TRBD2 matches 11 bases. The CDR3 totals 18 residues. V shed 0 bases and J 5 bases; nucleotides not matched to a gene: 14. Germline-derived CDR1 and CDR2 are DFQATT and SNEGSKA (reference sequence).

This clonotype was seen at least ten times. This chain uses TRBV12-3 or TRBV12-4 with TRBJ1-1, with 7 bases fitting TRBD1. Unmatched junction bases numbered 4, after V lost 3 bases and J lost 0 bases. The CDR3 spans 15 residues. CDR3 in DNA: TGTGCCAGCAGTTTCCAGGGGGGAATGAACACTGAAGCTTTCTTT. Its translation: CASSFQGGMNTEAFF.

This clonotype was observed many times. The CDR3, as DNA: TGTGCCAGCAGTGTAGACAGGGAAGAGACCCAGTACTTC. Its translation: CASSVDREETQYF. The chain recombines TRBV6-1 with TRBJ2-5; 7 positions agree with TRBD1. The CDR3 totals 13 residues. Germline V gene lookup returns CDR1 MNHNS and CDR2 SASEGT. Germline trimming cut 4 bases from V and 3 bases from J; bases unmatched to any gene: 2.

This clonotype was seen repeatedly, ten times or more. This sequence joins TRBV4-2 and TRBJ2-5; D may match TRBD1 or TRBD2 (5 bases each). Germline values: CDR1 LGHNA, CDR2 YNFKEQ. CDR3 size: 17 residues. The ends were cut back, 0 bases at V and 5 bases at J, with 19 bases in the middle. The CDR3, as DNA: TGTGCCAGCAGCCAAGATAGTTTCTTGTGGGGGAAGGAGACCCAGTACTTC. Its translation: CASSQDSFLWGKETQYF.

This clonotype was counted ten times or more. The rearrangement links TRBV6-1 to TRBJ1-1; no reliable D call. V was cut by 7 bases and J by 1 base, with 7 bases left in between. Germline assignment: CDR1 MNHNS and CDR2 SASEGT. This CDR3 is built from 12 residues. CDR3 sequence reads: CASITQNTEAFF. DNA of the CDR3: TGTGCCAGCATAACACAGAACACTGAAGCTTTCTTT.

This clonotype was found many times. The chain carries TRBV5-1 and TRBJ2-7, with a tentative D call TRBD2 (7 bases). Germline V gives CDR1 SGHRS, CDR2 YFSETQ. This CDR3 comprises 16 residues. Between the trimmed V and J ends, which lost 0 bases and 7 bases, there was a span of 20 bases. CDR3 DNA sequence: TGCGCCAGCAGCTTGGCCGAAGAGGCAGGGGAGGGTGAGCAGTACTTC. Its translation: CASSLAEEAGEGEQYF. Variable domain in full (rest from reference TRBV5-1 and TRBJ2-7): KAGVTQTPRYLIKTRGQQVTLSCSPISGHRSVSWYQQTPGQGLQFLFEYFSETQRNKGNFPGRFSGRQFSNSRSEMNVSTLELGDSALYLCASSLAEEAGEGEQYFGPGTRLTVT.

This clonotype appeared many times. Since a much larger clone is just one base distant, this may be a read error. The chain joins TRBV12-5 to TRBJ1-1, with a possible D match to TRBD1 (5 bases). The CDR3 extends over 18 amino acids. Germline V gene data show CDR1 as LGHNT and CDR2 as FRNRAP. Trimming pared 0 bases from V and 0 bases from J, leaving 17 bases between. The DNA for the CDR3 is TGTGCTAGTGGTTTGGTAAGTGGGGGGAGGATTATGAACACTGAAGCTTTCTTT. Translation: CASGLVSGGRIMNTEAFF.